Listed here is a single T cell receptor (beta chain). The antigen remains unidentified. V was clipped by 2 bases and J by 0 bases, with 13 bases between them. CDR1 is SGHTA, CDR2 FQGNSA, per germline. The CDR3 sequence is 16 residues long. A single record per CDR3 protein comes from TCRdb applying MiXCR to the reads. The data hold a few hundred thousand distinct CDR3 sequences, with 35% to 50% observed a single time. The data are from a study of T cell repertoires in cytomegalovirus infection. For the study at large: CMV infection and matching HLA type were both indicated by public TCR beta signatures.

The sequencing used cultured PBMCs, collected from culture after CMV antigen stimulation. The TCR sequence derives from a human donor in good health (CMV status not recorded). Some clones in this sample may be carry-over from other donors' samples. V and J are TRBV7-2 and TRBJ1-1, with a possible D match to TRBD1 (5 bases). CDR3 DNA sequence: TGTGCCAGCAGCTTACGTTACAGGCGGATGAACACTGAAGCTTTCTTT. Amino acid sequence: CASSLRYRRMNTEAFF.